The 29 T cell receptor beta chains given below trace back to one sample, sequenced in a study of blood T cell repertoires in COVID-19. TCRdb's table, derived via immunoSEQ multiplex PCR, lists solely in-frame clones and lacks some. Of around 360,000 clones in the sample, around 87% were seen once. Source material: PBMCs or T cells enriched from blood (not recorded which). These receptors came from a man between 40 and 49 years old in a cohort exposed to, infected with or recovered from COVID-19 (not recorded which).

This chain connects TRBV30 to TRBJ2-1; 9 positions match TRBD2. Germline lookup yields CDR1 GTSNPN and CDR2 SVGIG (reference sequence). Trimming removed 1 base from V and 8 bases from J; junction bases left unmatched: 9. This CDR3 has 15 residues. Here the CDR3 reads CAWSEGSGSMYEQFF. The CDR3 coding sequence is TGTGCCTGGAGTGAGGGTAGCGGGAGTATGTATGAGCAGTTCTTC.

The chain has TRBV7-9 and TRBJ2-3, with 7 nucleotides matching TRBD2. The germline V gene encodes CDR1 SEHNR and CDR2 FQNEAQ (reference sequence). CDR3 length: 14 residues. V gave up 5 bases and J gave up 4 bases; unmatched junction bases: 6. The CDR3 here is CASSGKTSADTQYF. CDR3 DNA sequence: TGTGCCAGCAGCGGAAAAACTAGCGCAGATACGCAGTATTTT.

This chain connects TRBV2 to TRBJ2-7, with 8 bases that match TRBD2. The CDR3 has 14 amino acids. The germline CDR1 and CDR2 sequences are SNHLY and FYNNEI. J was trimmed by 3 bases and V by 7 bases; bases with no gene match: 8. CDR3: CASTGGLGFYEQYF. The CDR3 bases are TGTGCCAGCACGGGGGGACTAGGATTCTACGAGCAGTACTTC.

The rearrangement links TRBV5-1 to TRBJ2-7; 9 nucleotides agree with TRBD2. Germline CDR1 reads SGHRS; CDR2 reads YFSETQ. The CDR3 length is 16 residues. Trimming removed 4 bases from V and 1 base from J; junction bases left unmatched: 9. CDR3 in amino acids: CASSTGLAYLSYEQYF. CDR3 bases: TGCGCCAGCAGCACAGGACTAGCGTACTTATCCTACGAGCAGTACTTC. Based on the CDR3 plus reference TRBV5-1 and TRBJ2-7, the full variable domain is KAGVTQTPRYLIKTRGQQVTLSCSPISGHRSVSWYQQTPGQGLQFLFEYFSETQRNKGNFPGRFSGRQFSNSRSEMNVSTLELGDSALYLCASSTGLAYLSYEQYFGPGTRLTVT.

The chain couples TRBV11-2 to TRBJ2-1; TRBD2 is a possible D gene (7 bases). CDR3 length equals 13 residues. Trimming cost V 5 bases and J 10 bases, with 15 bases left between them. Germline V gene sequence: CDR1 SGHAT, CDR2 FQNNGV. CDR3: CASSLGGGPEQFF. In DNA, the CDR3 is TGTGCCAGCAGCCTGGGGGGGGGCCCAGAGCAGTTCTTC.

This clone was observed a handful of times. This chain connects TRBV28 to TRBJ2-2, with a tentative D call TRBD1 (6 bases). The germline gives CDR1 MDHEN, CDR2 SYDVKM. This CDR3 is built from 15 residues. Trimming removed 6 bases from V and 4 bases from J, with 15 bases in between. The CDR3 region has the DNA TGTGCCAGCAGCAGATCTACAGGGCCCACCGGGGAGCTGTTTTTT. Amino acid sequence: CASSRSTGPTGELFF.

This chain connects TRBV28 to TRBJ1-2, with a tentative D call TRBD1 (5 bases). The CDR3 is 14 amino acids. Germline loops: CDR1 MDHEN, CDR2 SYDVKM. The V end lost 4 bases, the J end lost 8 bases, and 17 bases lay between the germline ends. This CDR3 is CASSSGGVRAGYTF. The DNA of the CDR3 is TGTGCCAGCAGTTCCGGAGGGGTTCGGGCGGGCTACACCTTC.

The CDR3 coding sequence is TGTGCCATCAGTGGTGGGCTAGCAGACGCCTACAATGAGCAGTTCTTC. Translation: CAISGGLADAYNEQFF. This chain connects TRBV10-3 to TRBJ2-1; weak D call: TRBD2 (5 bases). Germline V lookup: CDR1 ENHRY, CDR2 SYGVKD. CDR3 length: 16 amino acids. Trimming took 4 bases from V and 2 from J, leaving 15 bases between them.

CDR3 DNA sequence: TGTGCCAGCGGCGGGACCTCCTATGGCTACACCTTC. Translated, it gives CASGGTSYGYTF. The chain has TRBV5-4 and TRBJ1-2, with D perhaps TRBD1 (5 bases). The germline V gene has CDR1 SGHNT and CDR2 YYREEE (reference sequence). V lost 7 bases and J lost 4, with 11 bases in between. The CDR3 is 12 residues long.

This clone turned up a few times. The chain joins TRBV28 to TRBJ1-6; 8 bases map to TRBD1. Germline V gene lookup returns CDR1 MDHEN and CDR2 SYDVKM. This CDR3 contains 15 residues. V lost 7 bases to trimming and J lost 8 bases; unmatched junction nucleotides: 10. As DNA, the CDR3 is TGTGCCAGCAACGTCCGACAGGGGATTCATTCACCCCTCCACTTT. Translated, it gives CASNVRQGIHSPLHF.

This clone occurred once. The chain joins TRBV5-1 to TRBJ2-1, with D perhaps TRBD1 (5 bases). The germline V and J ends were trimmed by 1 base and 6 bases, with 11 bases remaining between them. This CDR3 region has 14 residues. CDR1 is SGHRS and CDR2 is YFSETQ in the germline V gene. The DNA for the CDR3 is TGCGCCAGCAGCTTGCCGGCCCAGGGCAATGAGCAGTTCTTC. Translated, it gives CASSLPAQGNEQFF. Combining the CDR3 with reference TRBV5-1 and TRBJ2-1 gives the whole variable domain KAGVTQTPRYLIKTRGQQVTLSCSPISGHRSVSWYQQTPGQGLQFLFEYFSETQRNKGNFPGRFSGRQFSNSRSEMNVSTLELGDSALYLCASSLPAQGNEQFFGPGTRLTVL.

This rearrangement joins TRBV11-2 to TRBJ1-4, with 9 bases identical to TRBD1. V was clipped by 5 bases and J by 7 bases; unmatched bases: 5. CDR1 is SGHAT and CDR2 is FQNNGV in the germline V gene. The CDR3 covers 14 residues. The CDR3, as DNA: TGTGCCAGCAGCCCCCGGACAGGGGCTGAAAAACTGTTTTTT. Its translation is CASSPRTGAEKLFF.

The rearrangement joins TRBV6-2 or TRBV6-3 to TRBJ2-1, with 8 bases matching TRBD2. V lost 2 bases to trimming and J lost 0 bases; unmatched junction nucleotides: 6. The CDR3 runs to 17 residues. The germline gives CDR1 MNHEY, CDR2 SVGEGT. In DNA form, the CDR3 reads TGTGCCAGCAGTTACGTTAGCGGGGCAAGCTCCTACAATGAGCAGTTCTTC. Encoded protein: CASSYVSGASSYNEQFF.

The chain combines TRBV28 with TRBJ2-1; 8 bases map to TRBD1. Germline V lookup: CDR1 MDHEN, CDR2 SYDVKM. This CDR3 spans 14 amino acids. V trimming: 6 bases; J trimming: 0 bases; junction bases outside the gene matches: 1. Written as DNA, the CDR3 is TGTGCCAGCAGAACAGGGGGCTCCTACAATGAGCAGTTCTTC. Its protein is CASRTGGSYNEQFF.

This clone turned up a few times. The J gene is TRBJ2-1, the V gene TRBV6-5, with D unresolved. The V and J ends lost 5 bases and 7 bases respectively, with 9 bases between them. Germline CDR1 reads MNHEY; CDR2 reads SVGAGI. The CDR3 is 12 amino acids. The CDR3 DNA is TGTGCCAGCAGTCCCGGGTGGAATGAGCAGTTCTTC. This encodes CASSPGWNEQFF.

The rearrangement links TRBV19 to TRBJ2-5; 9 nucleotides align to TRBD1. Unmatched junction bases numbered 10, after V lost 5 bases and J lost 6 bases. From germline, CDR1 is LNHDA and CDR2 SQIVND (reference sequence). The CDR3 extends over 15 amino acids. CDR3 bases: TGTGCCAGTAGTGGAGGACAGGGGTACTCAAAGACCCAGTACTTC. Translation: CASSGGQGYSKTQYF. Full variable domain (missing parts from reference TRBV19 and TRBJ2-5): DGGITQSPKYLFRKEGQNVTLSCEQNLNHDAMYWYRQDPGQGLRLIYYSQIVNDFQKGDIAEGYSVSREKKESFPLTVTSAQKNPTAFYLCASSGGQGYSKTQYFGPGTRLLVL.

As DNA, the CDR3 is TGTGCCACCAGCGTATCCCGGGACAAATACTATGGCTACACCTTC. Translated: CATSVSRDKYYGYTF. V usage is TRBV15 and J usage is TRBJ1-2, with D perhaps TRBD1 (6 bases). Germline CDR1 and CDR2: LNHNV and YYDKDF (reference sequence). CDR3 length equals 15 residues. Trimming pared 5 bases from V and 3 bases from J, leaving 16 bases between.

The gene calls are TRBV11-2 and TRBJ1-2; 9 positions agree with TRBD1. Germline V gene lookup returns CDR1 SGHAT and CDR2 FQNNGV. CDR3 size: 14 residues. V lost 5 bases, J lost 7 bases, and 8 bases stayed unmatched. The CDR3 loop reads CASSLTQGAGGYTF. The CDR3 bases are TGTGCCAGCAGCCTCACACAGGGGGCAGGTGGCTACACCTTC.

This clone was picked up a small number of times. This sequence joins TRBV7-9 and TRBJ2-7, with 8 bases matching TRBD2. Trimming removed 0 bases from V and 3 bases from J; junction bases left unmatched: 4. This CDR3 is built from 15 residues. CDR1 and CDR2 (germline): SEHNR, FQNEAQ (reference sequence). The CDR3 loop is CASSLASGSLYEQYF. The CDR3 nucleotides are TGTGCCAGCAGCTTAGCCAGCGGGAGCCTCTACGAGCAGTACTTC.

This clone was counted once. V gene TRBV5-1 combines with J gene TRBJ2-7; TRBD2 might be the D (6 bases). Trimming stripped 0 bases from V and 3 bases from J, with 22 bases between. The CDR3 extends over 18 amino acids. The germline V gene has CDR1 SGHRS and CDR2 YFSETQ. CDR3 DNA: TGCGCCAGCAGCTTGGGAGAGGGAATAGGGACTGTACACTACGAGCAGTACTTC. Encoded protein: CASSLGEGIGTVHYEQYF. Complete variable domain (other parts from reference TRBV5-1 and TRBJ2-7): KAGVTQTPRYLIKTRGQQVTLSCSPISGHRSVSWYQQTPGQGLQFLFEYFSETQRNKGNFPGRFSGRQFSNSRSEMNVSTLELGDSALYLCASSLGEGIGTVHYEQYFGPGTRLTVT.

The chain uses TRBV28 and TRBJ2-1, with a possible D match to TRBD1 (6 bases). The CDR3 contains 16 residues. The V gene lost 5 bases and the J gene lost 4 bases, with 18 bases spanning the gap. Per germline, CDR1 MDHEN and CDR2 SYDVKM. The CDR3 DNA sequence: TGTGCCAGCAGTAAAGAGGGACAATGGGGGTACAATGAGCAGTTCTTC. This encodes CASSKEGQWGYNEQFF.

In this sample, this clone turned up a few times. For the CDR3, the DNA is TGTGCCAGCAGCACCCGGGGGGACCATGAAGCTTTCTTT. Its protein is CASSTRGDHEAFF. This chain joins TRBV7-8 and TRBJ1-1; D is possibly TRBD1 (5 bases). V lost 5 bases to trimming and J lost 7 bases, with 14 bases between them. CDR3 length equals 13 residues. Germline V gene sequence: CDR1 SGHVS, CDR2 FQNEAQ.

This chain links TRBV6-1 with TRBJ2-7, with 10 bases aligning to TRBD1. J gave up 3 bases and V 3 bases, and 5 bases lay outside the gene matches. CDR3 length: 15 residues. Germline lookup yields CDR1 MNHNS and CDR2 SASEGT. The CDR3 sequence: CASSDPGTGVYEQYF. CDR3 nucleotides: TGTGCCAGCAGTGACCCCGGGACAGGGGTCTACGAGCAGTACTTC.

CDR3 sequence reads: CASRLTGNYGYTF. In DNA form, the CDR3 reads TGTGCCAGCAGGTTGACAGGGAACTATGGCTACACCTTC. The chain couples TRBV28 to TRBJ1-2, with TRBD1 matching 7 bases. The CDR3 has 13 residues. The germline V gene has CDR1 MDHEN and CDR2 SYDVKM. With V trimmed by 6 bases and J by 2 bases, 3 bases remained unmatched.

The count of this clone is one. DNA for the CDR3: TGTGCCAGCAGCTTAGCCTGGACTAGCGCGCTCTCCTACAATGAGCAGTTCTTC. This gives the protein CASSLAWTSALSYNEQFF. The chain recombines TRBV7-9 with TRBJ2-1; 9 positions match TRBD2. The germline V gene encodes CDR1 SEHNR and CDR2 FQNEAQ (reference sequence). The CDR3 length is 18 residues. With 0 bases clipped from V and 0 bases from J, the junction kept 6 bases outside the gene matches.

The chain joins TRBV6-1 to TRBJ2-1; TRBD2 matches 8 bases. V trimming: 1 base; J trimming: 2 bases; junction bases outside the gene matches: 1. The CDR3 consists of 15 residues. Per the germline V gene, CDR1 is MNHNS and CDR2 is SASEGT. The CDR3 sequence: CASSEELAAYNEQFF. CDR3 nucleotide sequence: TGTGCCAGCAGTGAAGAACTAGCGGCCTACAATGAGCAGTTCTTC.

V and J are TRBV29-1 and TRBJ2-2; D unclear. The CDR3 totals 13 residues. From germline, CDR1 is SQVTM and CDR2 ANQGSEA. Between the trimmed V and J ends, which lost 5 bases and 7 bases, there was a span of 14 bases. CDR3 in amino acids: CSVSPKVGGELFF. Written as DNA, the CDR3 is TGCAGCGTTTCCCCCAAAGTCGGCGGGGAGCTGTTTTTT.

The genes are TRBV27 and TRBJ2-2, with TRBD2 identical over 11 bases. The CDR3 covers 17 residues. Germline assignment: CDR1 MNHEY and CDR2 SMNVEV (reference sequence). Trimming took 7 bases from V and 5 from J; bases not matched to a gene: 12. CDR3 nucleotide sequence: TGTGCCAGCACCAATAGCGGGAGGGCCGTATTAACCGGGGAGCTGTTTTTT. Its protein is CASTNSGRAVLTGELFF.

CDR3 DNA sequence: TGTGCCAGCAGACTGGGGAGCGGGAGGTGGCAAGAGACCCAGTACTTC. Protein sequence: CASRLGSGRWQETQYF. J is TRBJ2-5 and V is TRBV28, with TRBD2 identical over 9 bases. CDR3 length equals 16 residues. Germline V lookup: CDR1 MDHEN, CDR2 SYDVKM. Trimming cost V 6 bases and J 2 bases; bases outside gene matches: 10.